The rows below give T cell receptor beta chains drawn from one sample of a study of T cell clones after liver transplantation. The repertoire was sequenced with immunoSEQ multiplex PCR; TCRdb's copy has only in-frame clones and lacks some. The sample has roughly 53,000 clones; around 70% are singletons. The sequencing used CD4+ T cells from blood, collected at the 22-month timepoint. The receptors were gathered from a human patient who received a liver transplant. T cells may partly derive from the graft donor. The CDR3 runs from the conserved cysteine through the conserved F or W. The D gene is left open where the match is weak. Clone size, where shown, is once, few, many, or a class for clones that have expanded.

>-|TRBV18|-|TRBJ1-4
CASSRGATNEKLFF
TGTGCCAGCTCACGGGGCGCAACTAATGAAAAACTGTTTTTT
>-|TRBV30|once|TRBJ2-3
CAWSEGNTDTQYF
TGTGCCTGGAGTGAGGGGAATACAGATACGCAGTATTTT
>-|TRBV2|-|TRBJ1-2
CASRYSVANYGYTF
TGTGCCAGCAGGTACAGTGTAGCTAACTATGGCTACACCTTC
>TRBD1|TRBV27|-|TRBJ2-6
CASSQGQGVPGANVLTF
TGTGCCAGCTCCCAGGGACAGGGTGTGCCTGGGGCCAACGTCCTGACTTTC
>-|TRBV28|-|TRBJ1-6
CASSFPAGGLHF
TGTGCCAGCAGTTTTCCCGCCGGAGGTCTCCACTTT
>-|TRBV5-1|few|TRBJ2-1
CASRYNRYNEQFF
TGCGCCAGCAGATACAACAGGTACAATGAGCAGTTCTTC
>-|TRBV7-2|-|TRBJ2-1
CASSFVRGQEQFF
TGTGCCAGCAGCTTCGTAAGAGGTCAAGAGCAGTTCTTC
>-|TRBV7-2|-|TRBJ2-6
CAIIHIAPGTGTGANVLTF
TGTGCCATTATCCACATCGCCCCAGGAACGGGGACTGGGGCCAACGTCCTGACTTTC
>-|TRBV5-1|-|TRBJ1-2
CASSLEPGNYGYTF
TGCGCCAGCAGCTTGGAACCCGGGAACTATGGCTACACCTTC
>-|TRBV9|once|TRBJ1-2
CASSDRGQGNYGYTF
TGTGCCAGCAGCGACCGTGGGCAAGGCAACTATGGCTACACCTTC
>-|TRBV11-2|-|TRBJ1-2
CASSQRSNYGYTF
TGTGCCAGCAGTCAGCGGTCCAACTATGGCTACACCTTC
>TRBD1|TRBV2|-|TRBJ1-2
CASSLDRGLNYGYTF
TGTGCCAGCAGTCTCGACAGGGGACTTAACTATGGCTACACCTTC
>-|TRBV6-1|few|TRBJ2-3
CASSERRATQYF
TGTGCCAGCAGTGAAAGAAGGGCTACGCAGTATTTT
>TRBD2|TRBV2|-|TRBJ2-3
CASTGGRDTQYF
TGTGCCAGCACCGGGGGGAGGGATACGCAGTATTTT
>-|TRBV28|few|TRBJ1-4
CASSLWERTNEKLFF
TGTGCCAGCAGTCTTTGGGAGAGAACTAATGAAAAACTGTTTTTT
>TRBD2|TRBV19|-|TRBJ2-1
CASSPHPAGGRNEQFF
TGTGCCAGTAGTCCCCACCCGGCGGGGGGGCGTAATGAGCAGTTCTTC
>TRBD1|TRBV7-9|-|TRBJ1-5
CASSWDRGNQPQHF
TGTGCCAGCAGCTGGGACAGGGGAAATCAGCCCCAGCATTTT
>TRBD2|TRBV11-3|-|TRBJ2-3
CASSLAGGGTDTQYF
TGTGCCAGCAGCTTAGCCGGGGGGGGCACAGATACGCAGTATTTT
>TRBD1|TRBV5-8|-|TRBJ2-4
CASSFSGTGAIQYF
TGTGCCAGCAGCTTCTCCGGGACAGGGGCCATTCAGTACTTC
>-|TRBV7-2|-|TRBJ2-5
CASSLMVGETQYF
TGTGCCAGCAGCCTAATGGTTGGTGAGACCCAGTACTTC
>-|TRBV4-1|-|TRBJ1-2
CASSQGGGLSAGYTF
TGCGCCAGCAGCCAAGGGGGCGGTTTGAGCGCTGGCTACACCTTC
>-|TRBV21-1|-|TRBJ1-2
CASSIRVTLNYGYTF
TGTGCCAGCAGTATCAGAGTAACCCTTAACTATGGCTACACCTTC
>-|TRBV6-5|-|TRBJ2-7
CASSYSLDTSYEQYF
TGTGCCAGCAGTTACTCACTGGACACATCCTACGAGCAGTACTTC
>TRBD1|TRBV18|few|TRBJ2-3
CASSPRQTGQGSPDTQYF
TGTGCCAGCTCACCACGCCAGACGGGACAGGGGAGCCCAGATACGCAGTATTTT
>TRBD1|TRBV6-1|-|TRBJ1-5
CASSEEGRGRNQPQHF
TGTGCCAGCAGTGAAGAGGGCAGGGGGCGCAATCAGCCCCAGCATTTT
>-|TRBV19|-|TRBJ1-1
CASSIRVGNTEAFF
TGTGCCAGTAGTATCAGGGTGGGGAACACTGAAGCTTTCTTT
>TRBD1|TRBV18|once|TRBJ2-2
CASSSGQGSNTGELFF
TGTGCCAGCTCGTCTGGACAGGGTTCGAACACCGGGGAGCTGTTTTTT
>-|TRBV27|-|TRBJ1-2
CASSFSGTQGGYTF
TGTGCCAGCAGTTTTTCCGGGACGCAGGGCGGCTACACCTTC
>-|TRBV14|-|TRBJ2-1
CASSQPRSTWFF
TGTGCCAGCAGCCAACCTCGAAGTACCTGGTTCTTC
>-|TRBV4-1|-|TRBJ1-3
CASSLGSGNTIYF
TGCGCCAGCAGCCTGGGTTCTGGAAACACCATATATTTT
>-|TRBV28|-|TRBJ1-6
CASSLSVRGSPLHF
TGTGCCAGCAGTCTTTCGGTCCGAGGTTCACCCCTCCACTTT
>-|TRBV30|-|TRBJ2-7
CAWRQGYEQYF
TGTGCCTGGAGACAGGGCTACGAGCAGTACTTC
>-|TRBV7-2|-|TRBJ2-7
CASSLDSGSYEQYF
TGTGCCAGCAGCTTGGACAGCGGTTCCTACGAGCAGTACTTC
>TRBD1|TRBV6-1|-|TRBJ1-5
CASSEGTGGHQPQHF
TGTGCCAGCAGTGAAGGGACAGGGGGCCATCAGCCCCAGCATTTT
>-|TRBV18|-|TRBJ1-1
CASSQGSDTEAFF
TGTGCCAGCTCACAGGGTAGTGACACTGAAGCTTTCTTT
>-|TRBV7-2|-|TRBJ2-4
CASSLRNGLAKNIQYF
TGTGCCAGCAGCTTAAGGAACGGTTTAGCCAAAAACATTCAGTACTTC
>-|TRBV11-2|-|TRBJ1-2
CASSRGPSGTNGYTF
TGTGCCAGCAGCCGCGGGCCTAGCGGGACGAATGGCTACACCTTC
>TRBD1|TRBV7-6|-|TRBJ1-2
CASSLAGTGANYGYTF
TGTGCCAGCAGCTTAGCGGGGACAGGCGCTAACTATGGCTACACCTTC
>-|TRBV2|-|TRBJ1-2
CASSDEGVGGYGYTF
TGTGCCAGCAGTGACGAGGGGGTAGGGGGCTATGGCTACACCTTC
>-|TRBV10-3|-|TRBJ2-7
CAISPSSYEQYF
TGTGCCATCAGCCCTAGTTCCTACGAGCAGTACTTC
>TRBD1|TRBV28|once|TRBJ1-1
CASSTRGQGATEAFF
TGTGCCAGCAGTACTAGGGGGCAGGGGGCCACTGAAGCTTTCTTT
>-|TRBV5-1|-|TRBJ2-3
CASSFGAGSSSTDTQYF
TGCGCCAGCAGCTTCGGGGCAGGGAGCTCTAGCACAGATACGCAGTATTTT
>-|TRBV5-4|-|TRBJ2-7
CASSLGPWAEGNYEQYF
TGTGCCAGCAGCTTGGGTCCGTGGGCTGAGGGCAACTACGAGCAGTACTTC
>-|TRBV7-2|-|TRBJ2-7
CASSFIDGFTAGEQYF
TGTGCCAGCAGCTTTATAGACGGTTTTACAGCTGGCGAGCAGTACTTC
>-|TRBV9|-|TRBJ2-3
CASSVQGSTDTQYF
TGTGCCAGCAGCGTCCAGGGAAGCACAGATACGCAGTATTTT
>TRBD1|TRBV27|once|TRBJ1-1
CASMPGQGWNTEAFF
TGTGCCAGCATGCCGGGACAGGGATGGAACACTGAAGCTTTCTTT
>TRBD2|TRBV7-8|-|TRBJ2-3
CASSPRLAGPSGTQYF
TGTGCCAGCAGCCCTCGACTAGCGGGTCCCTCGGGTACGCAGTATTTT
>TRBD1|TRBV19|once|TRBJ1-2
CASSTLPGQGIYGYTF
TGTGCCAGTAGTACCCTTCCCGGACAGGGGATCTATGGCTACACCTTC